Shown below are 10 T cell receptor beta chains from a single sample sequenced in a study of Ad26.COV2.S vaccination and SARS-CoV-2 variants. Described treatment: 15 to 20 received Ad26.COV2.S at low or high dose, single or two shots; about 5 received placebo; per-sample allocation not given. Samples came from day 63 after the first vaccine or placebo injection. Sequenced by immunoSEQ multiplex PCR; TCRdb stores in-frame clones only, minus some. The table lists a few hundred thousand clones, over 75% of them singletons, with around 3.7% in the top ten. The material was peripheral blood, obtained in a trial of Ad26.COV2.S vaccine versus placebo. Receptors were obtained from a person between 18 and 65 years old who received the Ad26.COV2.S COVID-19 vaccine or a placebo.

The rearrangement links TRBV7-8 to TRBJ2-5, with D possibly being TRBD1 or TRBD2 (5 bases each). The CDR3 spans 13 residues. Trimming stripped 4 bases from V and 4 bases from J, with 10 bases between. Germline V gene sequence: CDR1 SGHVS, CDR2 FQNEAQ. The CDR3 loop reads CASSSNGAETQYF. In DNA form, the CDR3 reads TGTGCCAGCAGCTCAAACGGGGCAGAGACCCAGTACTTC.

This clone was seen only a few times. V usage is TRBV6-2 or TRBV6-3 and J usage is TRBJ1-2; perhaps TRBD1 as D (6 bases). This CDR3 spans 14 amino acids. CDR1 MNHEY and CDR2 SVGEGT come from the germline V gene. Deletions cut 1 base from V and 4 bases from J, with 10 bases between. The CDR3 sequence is CASSYLGQLYGYTF. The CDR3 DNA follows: TGTGCCAGCAGTTACTTAGGACAGCTCTATGGCTACACCTTC.

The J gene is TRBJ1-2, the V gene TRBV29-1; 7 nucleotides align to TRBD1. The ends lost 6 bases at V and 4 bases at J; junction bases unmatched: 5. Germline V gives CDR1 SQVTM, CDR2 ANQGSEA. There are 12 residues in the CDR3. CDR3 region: CSVSTGIYGYTF. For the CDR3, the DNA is TGCAGCGTCTCGACAGGGATCTATGGCTACACCTTC.

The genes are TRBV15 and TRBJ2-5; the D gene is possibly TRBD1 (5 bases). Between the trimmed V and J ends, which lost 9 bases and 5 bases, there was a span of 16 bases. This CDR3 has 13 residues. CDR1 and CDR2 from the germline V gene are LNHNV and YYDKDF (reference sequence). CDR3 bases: TGTGCCACTAGGACAAAGGGTTTGGAGACCCAGTACTTC. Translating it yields CATRTKGLETQYF.

CDR3 protein: CASSYNGYGYTF. For the CDR3, the DNA is TGTGCCAGCAGTTACAATGGCTATGGCTACACCTTC. This chain links TRBV6-5 with TRBJ1-2; no clear D. Trimming took 2 bases from V and 4 from J, leaving 5 bases between them. In germline, CDR1 is MNHEY, CDR2 SVGAGI. The CDR3 loop spans 12 amino acids.

The CDR3 region is CASSPRLTEQYF. The CDR3 coding sequence is TGTGCCAGCTCACCACGTTTGACCGAGCAGTACTTC. This chain joins TRBV18 and TRBJ2-7; D is undetermined. Germline V gene sequence: CDR1 KGHSH, CDR2 LQKENI. V was trimmed by 1 base and J by 6 bases, leaving 7 bases between them. The CDR3 is 12 amino acids.

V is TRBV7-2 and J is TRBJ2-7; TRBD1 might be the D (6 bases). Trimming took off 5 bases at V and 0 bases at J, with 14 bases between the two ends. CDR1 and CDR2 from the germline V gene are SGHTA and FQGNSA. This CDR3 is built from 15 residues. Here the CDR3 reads CASSPEGTPSYEQYF. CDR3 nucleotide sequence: TGTGCCAGCAGCCCAGAGGGGACACCCTCCTACGAGCAGTACTTC.

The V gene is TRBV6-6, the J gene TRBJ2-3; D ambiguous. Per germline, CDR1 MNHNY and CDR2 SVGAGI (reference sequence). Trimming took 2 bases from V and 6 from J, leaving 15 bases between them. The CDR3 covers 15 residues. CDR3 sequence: CASSYATVAMDTQYF. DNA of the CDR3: TGTGCCAGCAGTTACGCCACAGTGGCGATGGATACGCAGTATTTT.

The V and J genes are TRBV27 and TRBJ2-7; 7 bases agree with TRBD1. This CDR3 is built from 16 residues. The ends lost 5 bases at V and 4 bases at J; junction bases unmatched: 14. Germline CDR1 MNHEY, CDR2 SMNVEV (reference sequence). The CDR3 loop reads CASSMTGIKVQYEQYF. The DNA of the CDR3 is TGTGCCAGCAGTATGACAGGGATTAAGGTACAGTACGAGCAGTACTTC.

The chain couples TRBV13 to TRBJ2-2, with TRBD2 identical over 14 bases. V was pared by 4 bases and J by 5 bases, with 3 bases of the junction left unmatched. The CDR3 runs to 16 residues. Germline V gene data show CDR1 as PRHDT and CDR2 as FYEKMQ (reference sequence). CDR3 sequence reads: CASSSGLAGGTGELFF. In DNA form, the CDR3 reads TGTGCCAGCAGCTCCGGACTAGCGGGGGGTACCGGGGAGCTGTTTTTT.